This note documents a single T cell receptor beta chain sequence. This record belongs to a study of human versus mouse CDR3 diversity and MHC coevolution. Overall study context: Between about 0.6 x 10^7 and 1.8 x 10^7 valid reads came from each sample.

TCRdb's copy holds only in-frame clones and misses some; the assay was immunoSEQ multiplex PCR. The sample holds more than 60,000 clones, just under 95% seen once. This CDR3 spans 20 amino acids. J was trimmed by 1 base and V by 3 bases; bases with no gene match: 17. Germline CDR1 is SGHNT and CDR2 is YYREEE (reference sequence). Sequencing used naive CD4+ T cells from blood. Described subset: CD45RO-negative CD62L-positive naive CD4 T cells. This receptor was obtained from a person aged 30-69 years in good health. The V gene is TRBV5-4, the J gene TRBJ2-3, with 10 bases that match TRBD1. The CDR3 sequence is CASSSGQGTQRPPGTDTQYF. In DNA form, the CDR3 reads TGTGCCAGCAGCTCGGGACAGGGGACCCAAAGGCCGCCCGGCACAGATACGCAGTATTTT. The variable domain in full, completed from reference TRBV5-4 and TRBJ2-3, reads ETGVTQSPTHLIKTRGQQVTLRCSSQSGHNTVSWYQQALGQGPQFIFQYYREEENGRGNFPPRFSGLQFPNYSSELNVNALELDDSALYLCASSSGQGTQRPPGTDTQYFGPGTRLTVL.